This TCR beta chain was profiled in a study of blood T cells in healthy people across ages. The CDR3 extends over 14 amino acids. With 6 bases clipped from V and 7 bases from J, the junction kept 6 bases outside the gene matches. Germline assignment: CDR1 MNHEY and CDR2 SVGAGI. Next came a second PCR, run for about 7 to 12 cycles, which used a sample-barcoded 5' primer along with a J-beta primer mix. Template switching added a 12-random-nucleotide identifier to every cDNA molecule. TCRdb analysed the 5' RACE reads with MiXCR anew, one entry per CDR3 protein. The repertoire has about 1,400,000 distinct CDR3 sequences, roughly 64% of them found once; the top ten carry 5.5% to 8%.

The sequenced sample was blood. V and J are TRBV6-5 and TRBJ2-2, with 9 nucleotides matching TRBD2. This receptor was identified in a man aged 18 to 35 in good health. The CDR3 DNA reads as TGTGCCAGCAGCGCGGGGGGGCAAAGCGGGGAGCTGTTTTTT. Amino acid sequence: CASSAGGQSGELFF.